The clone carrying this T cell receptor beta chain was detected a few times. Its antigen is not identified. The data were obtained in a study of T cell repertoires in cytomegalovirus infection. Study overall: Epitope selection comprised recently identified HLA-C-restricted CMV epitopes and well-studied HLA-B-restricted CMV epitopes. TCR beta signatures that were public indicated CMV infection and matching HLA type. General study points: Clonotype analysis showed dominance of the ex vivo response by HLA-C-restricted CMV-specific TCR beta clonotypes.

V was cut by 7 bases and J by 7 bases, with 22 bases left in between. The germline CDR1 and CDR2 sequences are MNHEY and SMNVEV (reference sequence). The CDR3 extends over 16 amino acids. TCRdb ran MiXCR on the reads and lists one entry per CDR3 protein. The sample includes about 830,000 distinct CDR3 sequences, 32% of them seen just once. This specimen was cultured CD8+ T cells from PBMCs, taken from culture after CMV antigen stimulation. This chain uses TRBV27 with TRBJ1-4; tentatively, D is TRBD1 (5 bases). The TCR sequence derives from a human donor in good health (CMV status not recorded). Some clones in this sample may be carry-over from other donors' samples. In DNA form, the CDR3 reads TGTGCCAGCACCTCCCTGTCGCAGGGAAGGGTTGAAAAACTGTTTTTT. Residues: CASTSLSQGRVEKLFF.